These 21 T cell receptor beta chains share one sample of origin, sequenced in a study of T cells in Graves' hyperthyroidism and ophthalmopathy. Using RNA transcripts as the source, TCR beta CDR3 regions were amplified. A first-round RT-PCR of the TCR CDR3 used the HTBI primer set. Each CDR3 protein gets one entry after TCRdb re-called the multiplex PCR reads with MiXCR. This table has more than 300,000 distinct CDR3 sequences, about 17% appearing once. Sequencing was performed on blood. The receptors originated from a woman between 25 and 40 years old with Graves' hyperthyroidism that later progressed to Graves' ophthalmopathy.

The V gene is TRBV29-1, the J gene TRBJ2-3; D gene uncertain. The CDR3 is 13 residues long. Germline CDR1 SQVTM, CDR2 ANQGSEA. Trimming took 1 base from V and 2 from J, leaving 7 bases between them. The DNA for the CDR3 is TGCAGCGTTGAAGCCAGGAACACAGATACGCAGTATTTT. It specifies CSVEARNTDTQYF.

This clonotype has at least ten counts. The chain employs TRBV7-6 and TRBJ1-6; D not resolved. The CDR3 contains 14 residues. Per germline, CDR1 SGHVS and CDR2 FNYEAQ. Trimming took 3 bases from V and 5 from J, leaving 8 bases between them. The CDR3 is CASSLSQNNSPLHF. The CDR3 region has the DNA TGTGCCAGCAGCTTGAGTCAGAATAATTCACCCCTCCACTTT.

This clonotype was detected a few times. The chain carries TRBV20-1 and TRBJ2-6; D is ambiguous. The germline CDR1 and CDR2 sequences are DFQATT and SNEGSKA (reference sequence). This CDR3 is built from 15 residues. V was shortened by 0 bases and J by 2 bases, with 8 bases between the two germline ends. The CDR3, as DNA: TGCAGTGCTAGAGATAGGTTAGCTGGGGCCAACGTCCTGACTTTC. Residues: CSARDRLAGANVLTF.

This clonotype appeared a few times. The chain is built from TRBV6-1 and TRBJ2-5; possible D gene TRBD1, 6 bases. Looked up from germline, CDR1 is MNHNS and CDR2 is SASEGT. The length of the CDR3 is 15 residues. Trimming left V 6 bases short and J 4 bases short, with 18 bases between. In nucleotides, the CDR3 is TGTGCCAGCAGCACCACAGGGTCGGTTGGAGAGACCCAGTACTTC. Translation gives CASSTTGSVGETQYF.

The chain carries TRBV4-1 and TRBJ1-5, with 7 bases fitting TRBD1. This CDR3 region has 15 residues. With 4 bases clipped from V and 9 bases from J, the junction kept 12 bases outside the gene matches. The germline CDR1 and CDR2 sequences are MGHRA and YSYEKL. This chain's CDR3 is CASSPGQEERGPQHF. As DNA, the CDR3 is TGCGCCAGCAGCCCAGGACAGGAAGAACGGGGGCCCCAGCATTTT.

V gene TRBV6-2 or TRBV6-3 combines with J gene TRBJ1-1; D unresolved. Germline lookup yields CDR1 MNHEY and CDR2 SVGEGT. The CDR3 extends over 15 amino acids. Trimming shortened V by 0 bases and J by 4 bases, and 12 bases separated the two germline ends. The CDR3 region is CASSYSWGLGTEAFF. The CDR3, as DNA: TGTGCCAGCAGTTACTCGTGGGGTTTGGGCACTGAAGCTTTCTTT.

The V and J genes are TRBV5-5 and TRBJ1-2; no firm D call. CDR1 is SGHKS, CDR2 YYEKEE, per germline (reference sequence). The CDR3 loop spans 14 amino acids. V lost 0 bases, J lost 5 bases, and 11 bases lay in between. CDR3 protein: CASSLEGLIYGYTF. DNA of the CDR3: TGTGCCAGCAGCTTGGAGGGTTTGATATATGGCTACACCTTC.

The V and J genes are TRBV12-5 and TRBJ2-5; D is unclear. Germline V gene data show CDR1 as LGHNT and CDR2 as FRNRAP. Trimming took 5 bases from V and 5 from J, leaving 6 bases between them. This CDR3 has 11 amino acids. CDR3 amino acids: CASGPVETQYF. The CDR3 DNA follows: TGTGCTAGTGGTCCCGTGGAGACCCAGTACTTC.

CDR3 amino acids: CASSQAGLRTGELFF. DNA of the CDR3: TGTGCCAGCAGCCAAGCCGGTCTACGAACCGGGGAGCTGTTTTTT. The chain has TRBV3-1 and TRBJ2-2; D gene ambiguous. CDR3 size: 15 residues. The V and J ends lost 1 base and 5 bases respectively, with 11 bases between them. Germline values: CDR1 LGHDT, CDR2 YNNKEL (reference sequence).

This sequence joins TRBV20-1 and TRBJ1-5, with D unresolved. CDR1 is DFQATT, CDR2 SNEGSKA, per germline (reference sequence). The CDR3 covers 14 residues. Between the trimmed V and J ends, which lost 3 bases and 0 bases, there was a span of 9 bases. The CDR3 DNA follows: TGCAGTGCTAGTTCGGGATATAGCAATCAGCCCCAGCATTTT. This encodes CSASSGYSNQPQHF.

Note on this clonotype: A read error may explain this, as a much larger clone is one base away. This chain joins TRBV2 and TRBJ2-5, with D perhaps matching TRBD1 (6 bases). The CDR3 contains 14 residues. Germline assignment: CDR1 SNHLY and CDR2 FYNNEI. The CDR3 here is CAGKKTGIEEAQYF. CDR3 nucleotides: TGTGCCGGAAAAAAAACAGGGATCGAAGAGGCCCAGTACTTC.

This clonotype was picked up many times. The chain couples TRBV24-1 to TRBJ2-7; 7 nucleotides agree with TRBD1. CDR3 size: 13 residues. Germline CDR1 reads KGHDR; CDR2 reads SFDVKD. The junction had 7 bases not matched to a gene; V was cut back by 9 bases and J by 3 bases. The CDR3 loop is CATSAQGLYEQYF. CDR3 DNA: TGTGCCACCTCTGCACAGGGGCTCTACGAGCAGTACTTC.

This clonotype has a handful of counts. This chain connects TRBV19 to TRBJ1-1; D is perhaps TRBD1 (5 bases). This CDR3 has 13 residues. Germline V CDR1 and CDR2: LNHDA, SQIVND (reference sequence). V was pared by 1 base and J by 8 bases, with 11 bases between. Here the CDR3 DNA reads TGTGCCAGTAGTATAGGGGGCCGCGGAGAAGCTTTCTTT. As protein: CASSIGGRGEAFF.

Ten or more counts support this clonotype. This sequence joins TRBV2 and TRBJ1-5; no firm D call. V was cut by 5 bases and J by 4 bases, with 9 bases left in between. Per germline, CDR1 SNHLY and CDR2 FYNNEI. The CDR3 sequence is 13 residues long. CDR3 nucleotide sequence: TGTGCCAGCAGTACGATACCGAATCAGCCCCAGCATTTT. Translated, it gives CASSTIPNQPQHF.

The table lists this clonotype with many counts. The J gene is TRBJ1-2, the V gene TRBV12-3 or TRBV12-4, with 10 bases lining up with TRBD1. V lost 6 bases to trimming and J lost 3 bases; unmatched junction nucleotides: 10. This CDR3 is built from 16 residues. The CDR3 loop reads CASRPGQGRGDYGYTF. The CDR3 nucleotides read TGTGCCAGCAGACCGGGACAGGGGCGCGGGGACTATGGCTACACCTTC.

V usage is TRBV5-4 and J usage is TRBJ1-2; 11 bases are a match to TRBD1. The CDR3 extends over 13 amino acids. The V gene's germline CDR1 is SGHNT and CDR2 YYREEE (reference sequence). V shed 2 bases and J 12 bases; nucleotides not matched to a gene: 6. CDR3 sequence: CASSFGTGGPNTF. As DNA, the CDR3 is TGTGCCAGCAGCTTCGGGACAGGGGGACCGAACACCTTC.

As regards this clonotype: This may be a read error: a much more frequent sequence differs by one nucleotide. The chain carries TRBV27 and TRBJ2-1; no definite D call. The DNA matches TRBJ2-7 better at its end, which makes the J call doubtful. This CDR3 comprises 14 residues. Germline V CDR1 and CDR2: MNHEY, SMNVEV (reference sequence). The CDR3 bases are TGTGCCAGCAGTTTGATCTTTCCCTACAATGAGCAGTACTTC. Its protein is CASSLIFPYNEQYF.

This clonotype has a count of ten or more. V usage is TRBV28 and J usage is TRBJ2-5; TRBD1 aligns across 7 bases. V lost 6 bases to trimming and J lost 4 bases; unmatched junction nucleotides: 11. Germline CDR1 is MDHEN and CDR2 is SYDVKM. The CDR3 is made up of 15 amino acids. CDR3 protein: CASSYSTGALETQYF. CDR3 nucleotides: TGTGCCAGCAGCTATAGTACAGGGGCCCTAGAGACCCAGTACTTC.

V gene TRBV19 combines with J gene TRBJ1-1, with TRBD1 matching over 11 bases. The V gene end was trimmed by 7 bases and the J gene end by 3 bases; junction bases not matched to a gene: 16. This CDR3 is 18 amino acids long. The V gene's germline CDR1 is LNHDA and CDR2 SQIVND (reference sequence). The CDR3 DNA reads TGTGCCAGTACCCATTCACCGGGACAGGGGGTAGGGGACACTGAAGCTTTCTTT. Its translation: CASTHSPGQGVGDTEAFF.

This clonotype was seen at least ten times. The chain is built from TRBV7-2 and TRBJ2-1; D not certain. Germline lookup yields CDR1 SGHTA and CDR2 FQGNSA. The CDR3 contains 15 residues. The V end lost 0 bases, the J end lost 4 bases, and 10 bases lay between the germline ends. Here the CDR3 reads CASSLALTGYNEQFF. The CDR3 DNA sequence: TGTGCCAGCAGCTTAGCCTTGACTGGTTACAATGAGCAGTTCTTC.

J is TRBJ1-2 and V is TRBV30, with D unresolved. Trimming pared 0 bases from V and 2 bases from J, leaving 22 bases between. The length of the CDR3 is 18 residues. CDR1 GTSNPN and CDR2 SVGIG come from the germline V gene (reference sequence). In DNA form, the CDR3 reads TGTGCCTGGAGTGTCACGTCGCCACCTTTGCCTTTAAACTATGGCTACACCTTC. Amino acid sequence: CAWSVTSPPLPLNYGYTF.